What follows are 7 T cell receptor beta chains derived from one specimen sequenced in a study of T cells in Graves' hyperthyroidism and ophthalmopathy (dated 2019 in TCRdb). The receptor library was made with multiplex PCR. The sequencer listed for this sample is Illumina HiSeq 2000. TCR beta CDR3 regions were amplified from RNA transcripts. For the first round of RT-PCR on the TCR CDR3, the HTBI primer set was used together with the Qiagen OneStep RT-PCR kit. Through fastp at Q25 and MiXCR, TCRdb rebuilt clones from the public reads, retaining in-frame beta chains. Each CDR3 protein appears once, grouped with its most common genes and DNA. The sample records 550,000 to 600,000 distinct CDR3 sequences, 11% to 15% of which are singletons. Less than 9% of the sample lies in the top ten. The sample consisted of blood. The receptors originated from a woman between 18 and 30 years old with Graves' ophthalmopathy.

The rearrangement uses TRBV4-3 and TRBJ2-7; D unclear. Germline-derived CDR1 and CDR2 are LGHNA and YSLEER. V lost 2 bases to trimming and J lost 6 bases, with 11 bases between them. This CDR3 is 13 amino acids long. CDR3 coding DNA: TGCGCCAGCAGCCAATCGCTCGGATTCGAGCAGTACTTC. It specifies CASSQSLGFEQYF.

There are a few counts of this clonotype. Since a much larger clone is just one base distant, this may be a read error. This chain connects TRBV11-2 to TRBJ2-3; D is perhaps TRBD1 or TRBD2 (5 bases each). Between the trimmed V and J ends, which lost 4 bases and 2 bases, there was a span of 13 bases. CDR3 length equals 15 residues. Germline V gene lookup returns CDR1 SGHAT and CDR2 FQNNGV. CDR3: CASSWTGTLTDTQYF. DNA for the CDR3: TGTGCCAGCAGCTGGACCGGGACCCTCACAGATACGCAGTATTTT.

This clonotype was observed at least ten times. As DNA, the CDR3 is TGTGCCAGTAGTATAAACCAGGACAGGGCGGATACGCAGTATTTT. Translated: CASSINQDRADTQYF. The V gene is TRBV19, the J gene TRBJ2-3; 8 bases match TRBD1. V was clipped by 2 bases and J by 6 bases; unmatched bases: 7. Per the germline V gene, CDR1 is LNHDA and CDR2 is SQIVND (reference sequence). CDR3 length: 15 residues.

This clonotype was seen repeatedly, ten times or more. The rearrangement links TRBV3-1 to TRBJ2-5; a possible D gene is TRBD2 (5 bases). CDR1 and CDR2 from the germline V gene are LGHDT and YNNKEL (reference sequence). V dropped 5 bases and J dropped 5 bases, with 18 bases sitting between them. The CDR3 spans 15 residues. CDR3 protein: CASSSAPRAGETQYF. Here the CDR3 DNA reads TGTGCCAGCAGCTCCGCTCCGAGGGCCGGGGAGACCCAGTACTTC.

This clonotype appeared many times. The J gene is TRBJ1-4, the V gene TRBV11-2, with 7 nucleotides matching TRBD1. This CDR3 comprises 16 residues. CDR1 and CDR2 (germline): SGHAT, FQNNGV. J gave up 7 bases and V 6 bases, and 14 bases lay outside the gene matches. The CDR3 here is CASRRIKGGASEKLFF. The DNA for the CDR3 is TGTGCCAGCAGACGCATTAAAGGGGGCGCGAGTGAAAAACTGTTTTTT.

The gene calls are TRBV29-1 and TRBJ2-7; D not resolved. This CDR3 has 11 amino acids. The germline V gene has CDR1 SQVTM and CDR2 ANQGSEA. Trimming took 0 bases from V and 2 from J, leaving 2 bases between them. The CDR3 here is CSVEDPYEQYF. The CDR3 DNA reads TGCAGCGTTGAAGACCCCTACGAGCAGTACTTC.

CDR3 bases: TGTGCTAGTGCCGAGATTAGGGGACGGCGGTATGAGCAGTACTTC. This gives the protein CASAEIRGRRYEQYF. J is TRBJ2-7 and V is TRBV12-5, with D possibly called TRBD1 or TRBD2 (5 bases each). CDR1 and CDR2 from the germline V gene are LGHNT and FRNRAP. The CDR3 length is 15 residues. The V end was cut by 7 bases, the J end by 7 bases, with 23 bases between.